One and the same sample provided the 20 T cell receptor beta chains below, sequenced in a study of cytomegalovirus exposure and HLA in healthy donors. The study ran its PCR with 60 Vbeta and 13 Jbeta primers. Sequencing was performed with immunoSEQ multiplex PCR; in TCRdb, only in-frame clones are kept and a portion is missing. The table lists more than 150,000 clones, around 80% of them singletons. Sequences were obtained from PBMCs. All receptors derive from a girl between 10 and 17 years old in good health and CMV-seropositive.

The DNA for the CDR3 is TGTGCCAGCAGCCCAAACCCACAGGGGAACTATGGCTACACCTTC. Translation gives CASSPNPQGNYGYTF. This chain uses TRBV7-9 with TRBJ1-2, with TRBD1 matching 7 bases. CDR1 and CDR2 from the germline V gene are SEHNR and FQNEAQ (reference sequence). The CDR3 consists of 15 residues. Trimming removed 5 bases from V and 2 bases from J; junction bases left unmatched: 8.

This sequence joins TRBV5-1 and TRBJ1-2; 7 positions match TRBD1. The germline V gene has CDR1 SGHRS and CDR2 YFSETQ. The CDR3 has 15 amino acids. The trim removed 0 bases at V and 3 bases at J, leaving 5 bases unmatched. The CDR3 bases are TGCGCCAGCAGCTTGGCGACAGGGTACGACTATGGCTACACCTTC. As protein: CASSLATGYDYGYTF.

The gene calls are TRBV9 and TRBJ2-3; D is possibly TRBD2 (6 bases). The germline V gene encodes CDR1 SGDLS and CDR2 YYNGEE. This CDR3 has 14 residues. V was trimmed by 5 bases and J by 4 bases, leaving 14 bases between them. In nucleotides, the CDR3 is TGTGCCAGCAGAGCCATAGCGGAAGCAGATACGCAGTATTTT. Translation: CASRAIAEADTQYF.

The chain combines TRBV4-1 with TRBJ1-1; no firm D call. Germline-derived CDR1 and CDR2 are MGHRA and YSYEKL. The CDR3 is 15 residues long. With 0 bases removed from V and 0 bases from J, the gap between germline ends came to 8 bases. The CDR3 bases are TGCGCCAGCAGCCAAGATCTTCCGGTGAACACTGAAGCTTTCTTT. Protein product: CASSQDLPVNTEAFF.

V is TRBV11-2 and J is TRBJ2-2; D not resolved. Germline V lookup: CDR1 SGHAT, CDR2 FQNNGV. The CDR3 loop spans 15 amino acids. Trimming pared 0 bases from V and 3 bases from J, leaving 8 bases between. The CDR3 loop reads CASSLDGSYTGELFF. The CDR3 DNA reads TGTGCCAGCAGCTTAGATGGCAGTTACACCGGGGAGCTGTTTTTT.

This clone is a singleton in its sample. The chain links TRBV29-1 to TRBJ2-3; D is unresolved. V lost 6 bases to trimming and J lost 2 bases, with 12 bases between them. The CDR3 spans 13 residues. Germline lookup yields CDR1 SQVTM and CDR2 ANQGSEA. In DNA form, the CDR3 reads TGCAGCGTACAGAGCAGGTTCACAGATACGCAGTATTTT. Translation: CSVQSRFTDTQYF.

In this sample, this clone turned up a few times. J is TRBJ2-7 and V is TRBV28, with 12 bases aligning to TRBD2. The CDR3 is 15 residues long. Germline values: CDR1 MDHEN, CDR2 SYDVKM. The V and J ends lost 5 bases and 5 bases, in that order; junction bases with no gene match: 7. This CDR3 reads CASSTRLAGADEQYF. The CDR3 coding sequence is TGTGCCAGCAGTACCCGACTAGCGGGAGCGGACGAGCAGTACTTC.

This clone appeared a single time. J is TRBJ2-5 and V is TRBV11-1; TRBD2 matches at 10 bases. The V gene's germline CDR1 is SGHAT and CDR2 FQDESV (reference sequence). This CDR3 contains 15 residues. V dropped 5 bases and J dropped 5; count of bases not matched to a gene: 8. The chain's CDR3 is CASSPLAGESETQYF. CDR3 DNA sequence: TGTGCCAGCAGCCCCCTAGCGGGAGAGAGTGAGACCCAGTACTTC.

This chain joins TRBV5-4 and TRBJ2-1; D is possibly TRBD2 (6 bases). The CDR3 extends over 14 amino acids. The V gene lost 0 bases and the J gene lost 4 bases, with 8 bases spanning the gap. Germline-derived CDR1 and CDR2 are SGHNT and YYREEE (reference sequence). The CDR3 protein is CASSLVGTYNEQFF. The CDR3 nucleotides are TGTGCCAGCAGCTTGGTGGGGACTTACAATGAGCAGTTCTTC. Supplemented by reference TRBV5-4 and TRBJ2-1, the full variable domain reads ETGVTQSPTHLIKTRGQQVTLRCSSQSGHNTVSWYQQALGQGPQFIFQYYREEENGRGNFPPRFSGLQFPNYSSELNVNALELDDSALYLCASSLVGTYNEQFFGPGTRLTVL.

The chain joins TRBV5-1 to TRBJ2-1, with 10 positions matching TRBD2. Germline V CDR1 and CDR2: SGHRS, YFSETQ. CDR3 length: 14 residues. The V gene end was trimmed by 3 bases and the J gene end by 5 bases; junction bases not matched to a gene: 2. CDR3: CASSWTSGHNEQFF. CDR3 nucleotide sequence: TGCGCCAGCAGCTGGACTAGCGGACACAATGAGCAGTTCTTC.

The V call is TRBV19, the J call TRBJ1-1; D perhaps matches TRBD1 (6 bases). This CDR3 comprises 13 residues. V dropped 3 bases and J dropped 8 bases, with 13 bases sitting between them. Per the germline V gene, CDR1 is LNHDA and CDR2 is SQIVND (reference sequence). DNA of the CDR3: TGTGCCAGTAGTATCGGGGGGGCGGCAGAAGCTTTCTTT. Amino acid sequence: CASSIGGAAEAFF.

The V gene is TRBV18, the J gene TRBJ2-7; TRBD2 matches 10 bases. The CDR3 length is 16 residues. Trimming cost V 1 base and J 2 bases; bases outside gene matches: 5. Germline CDR1 KGHSH, CDR2 LQKENI. The CDR3: CASSPQELAGPYEQYF. The CDR3 bases are TGTGCCAGCTCACCACAAGAACTAGCGGGACCCTACGAGCAGTACTTC.

J is TRBJ2-7 and V is TRBV6-5, with TRBD1 matching 9 bases. Germline loops: CDR1 MNHEY, CDR2 SVGAGI. The V and J ends lost 5 bases and 2 bases, in that order; junction bases with no gene match: 7. CDR3 length: 15 amino acids. CDR3 DNA sequence: TGTGCCAGCAGTCGAGCCGGGACAGGGACCTACGAGCAGTACTTC. This translates into CASSRAGTGTYEQYF.

The chain carries TRBV27 and TRBJ2-1; D is unresolved. Germline V gives CDR1 MNHEY, CDR2 SMNVEV (reference sequence). The CDR3 is made up of 12 amino acids. V was clipped by 5 bases and J by 5 bases, with 7 bases between them. CDR3 sequence: CASSRGDNEQFF. In nucleotides, the CDR3 is TGTGCCAGCAGTCGAGGTGACAATGAGCAGTTCTTC.

This chain links TRBV19 with TRBJ2-3, with 13 bases identical to TRBD2. Looked up from germline, CDR1 is LNHDA and CDR2 is SQIVND (reference sequence). J lost 6 bases, V lost 3 bases, and 9 bases had no gene match. This CDR3 has 17 residues. CDR3 nucleotide sequence: TGTGCCAGTAGTATTTCCCCACTAGCGGGAGGGCCCGATACGCAGTATTTT. This gives the protein CASSISPLAGGPDTQYF.

This clone was detected only once. The chain is built from TRBV27 and TRBJ2-7, with TRBD2 matching 11 bases. The trim removed 3 bases at V and 1 base at J, leaving 2 bases unmatched. CDR3 length equals 15 residues. CDR1 MNHEY and CDR2 SMNVEV come from the germline V gene (reference sequence). As DNA, the CDR3 is TGTGCCAGCAGTTTGGGACTAGCGGTATCCTACGAGCAGTACTTC. Protein: CASSLGLAVSYEQYF.

The chain recombines TRBV28 with TRBJ2-3; tentative D call: TRBD1 (6 bases). V was trimmed by 1 base and J by 1 base, leaving 9 bases between them. Germline CDR1 reads MDHEN; CDR2 reads SYDVKM. The CDR3 extends over 15 amino acids. CDR3 amino acids: CASSLSRTGTDTQYF. CDR3 sequence (DNA): TGTGCCAGCAGTTTATCCAGGACAGGCACAGATACGCAGTATTTT.

The chain uses TRBV5-6 and TRBJ1-1, with 7 bases that match TRBD1. The germline gives CDR1 SGHDT, CDR2 YYEEEE. This CDR3 comprises 15 residues. The ends lost 4 bases at V and 4 bases at J; junction bases unmatched: 10. The CDR3 here is CASSTRQGLPTEAFF. The DNA for the CDR3 is TGTGCCAGCAGCACCAGACAGGGCTTACCCACTGAAGCTTTCTTT.

V gene TRBV15 combines with J gene TRBJ2-7; 10 bases map to TRBD2. J gave up 7 bases and V 1 base, and 13 bases lay outside the gene matches. This CDR3 is 17 amino acids long. Germline loops: CDR1 LNHNV, CDR2 YYDKDF (reference sequence). CDR3 nucleotides: TGTGCCACCAGCAGAGGGGCAGCGGGAGGGTCTAATGGAGAGCAGTACTTC. Translation gives CATSRGAAGGSNGEQYF. Variable domain in full (rest from reference TRBV15 and TRBJ2-7): DAMVIQNPRYQVTQFGKPVTLSCSQTLNHNVMYWYQQKSSQAPKLLFHYYDKDFNNEADTPDNFQSRRPNTSFCFLDIRSPGLGDTAMYLCATSRGAAGGSNGEQYFGPGTRLTVT.

The chain employs TRBV15 and TRBJ2-5; maybe TRBD1 (5 bases). The V gene's germline CDR1 is LNHNV and CDR2 YYDKDF (reference sequence). V lost 0 bases and J 4 bases, leaving 15 bases between the germline ends. The CDR3 loop spans 16 amino acids. This CDR3 reads CATSRDVRALVETQYF. CDR3 sequence (DNA): TGTGCCACCAGCAGAGATGTCAGGGCCCTCGTAGAGACCCAGTACTTC.